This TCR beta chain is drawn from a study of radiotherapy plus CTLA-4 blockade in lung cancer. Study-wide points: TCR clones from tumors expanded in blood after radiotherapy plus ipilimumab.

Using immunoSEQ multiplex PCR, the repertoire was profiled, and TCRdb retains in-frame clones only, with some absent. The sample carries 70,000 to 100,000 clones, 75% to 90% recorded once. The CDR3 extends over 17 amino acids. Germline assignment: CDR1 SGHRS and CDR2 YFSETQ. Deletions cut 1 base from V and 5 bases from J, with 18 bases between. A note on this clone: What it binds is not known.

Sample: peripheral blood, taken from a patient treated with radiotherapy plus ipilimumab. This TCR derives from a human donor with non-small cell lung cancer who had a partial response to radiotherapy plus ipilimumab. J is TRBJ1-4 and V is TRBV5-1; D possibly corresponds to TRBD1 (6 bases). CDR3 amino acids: CASSLTLLGAENEKLFF. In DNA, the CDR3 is TGCGCCAGCAGCTTGACTTTGTTGGGGGCGGAAAATGAAAAACTGTTTTTT.